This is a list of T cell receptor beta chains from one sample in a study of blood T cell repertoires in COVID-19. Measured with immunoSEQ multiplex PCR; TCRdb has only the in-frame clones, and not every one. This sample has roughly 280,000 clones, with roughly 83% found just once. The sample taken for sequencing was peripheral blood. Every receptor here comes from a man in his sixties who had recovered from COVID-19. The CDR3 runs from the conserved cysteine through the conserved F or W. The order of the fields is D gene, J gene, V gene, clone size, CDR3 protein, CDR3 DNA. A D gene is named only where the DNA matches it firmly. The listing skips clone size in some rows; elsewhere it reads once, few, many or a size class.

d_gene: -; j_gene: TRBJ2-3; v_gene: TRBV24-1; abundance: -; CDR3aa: CATSDTRVAQAQYF; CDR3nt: TGTGCCACCAGTGACACCCGAGTAGCACAGGCGCAGTATTTT
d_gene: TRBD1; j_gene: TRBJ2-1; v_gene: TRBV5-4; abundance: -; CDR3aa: CASSTGTGSPSEQFF; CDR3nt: TGTGCCAGCAGCACCGGGACAGGAAGCCCTTCGGAGCAGTTCTTC
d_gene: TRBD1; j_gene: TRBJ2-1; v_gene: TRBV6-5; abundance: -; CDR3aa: CASSYRATGVYNEQFF; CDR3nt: TGTGCCAGCAGTTACCGAGCGACAGGGGTCTACAATGAGCAGTTCTTC
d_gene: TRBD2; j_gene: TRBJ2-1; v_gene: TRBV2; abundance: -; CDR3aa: CASSYGGTSFDEQFF; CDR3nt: TGTGCCAGCAGCTATGGGGGGACTAGCTTCGATGAGCAGTTCTTC
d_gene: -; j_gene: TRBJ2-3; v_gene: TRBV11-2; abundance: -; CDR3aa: CASRPTSHASTDTQYF; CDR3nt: TGTGCCAGCAGACCCACTAGCCACGCTAGCACAGATACGCAGTATTTT
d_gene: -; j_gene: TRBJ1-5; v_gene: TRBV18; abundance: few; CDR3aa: CASSPDSSSQPQHF; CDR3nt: TGTGCCAGCTCACCGGATAGCAGTAGTCAGCCCCAGCATTTT
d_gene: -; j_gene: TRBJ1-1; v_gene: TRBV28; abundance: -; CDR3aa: CANTDVNTEAFF; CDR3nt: TGTGCCAACACAGACGTAAACACTGAAGCTTTCTTT
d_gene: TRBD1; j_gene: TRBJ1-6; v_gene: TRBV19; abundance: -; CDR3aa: CASSAKGTGVVDSPLHF; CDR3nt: TGTGCCAGTAGTGCCAAGGGGACAGGGGTCGTGGATTCACCCCTCCACTTT
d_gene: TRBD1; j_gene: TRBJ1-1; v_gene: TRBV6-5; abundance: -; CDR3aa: CASSVRGQLNTEAFF; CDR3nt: TGTGCCAGCAGCGTCAGGGGACAGTTGAACACTGAAGCTTTCTTT
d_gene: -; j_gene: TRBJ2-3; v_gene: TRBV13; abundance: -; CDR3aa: CASSYSNKVADTQYF; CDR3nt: TGTGCCAGCAGCTATAGCAACAAGGTGGCAGATACGCAGTATTTT
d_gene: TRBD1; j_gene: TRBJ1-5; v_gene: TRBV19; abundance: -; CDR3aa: CASRTPGTGDQPQHF; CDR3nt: TGTGCCAGTAGGACTCCCGGGACAGGGGACCAGCCCCAGCATTTT
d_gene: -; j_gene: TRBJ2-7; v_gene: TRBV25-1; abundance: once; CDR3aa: CASSEASRGEQYF; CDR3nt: TGTGCCAGCAGTGAAGCTAGCAGGGGCGAGCAGTACTTC
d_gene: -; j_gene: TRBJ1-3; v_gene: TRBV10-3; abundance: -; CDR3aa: CAIRGDGQNTIYF; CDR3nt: TGTGCCATCAGGGGGGACGGACAGAACACCATATATTTT
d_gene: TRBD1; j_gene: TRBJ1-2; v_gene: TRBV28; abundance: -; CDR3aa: CASSLGQALGYTF; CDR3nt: TGTGCCAGCAGTTTAGGACAGGCACTTGGCTACACCTTC
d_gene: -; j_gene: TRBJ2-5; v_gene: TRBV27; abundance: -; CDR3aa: CASKLAPRQETQYF; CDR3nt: TGTGCCAGCAAACTAGCCCCCCGGCAAGAGACCCAGTACTTC
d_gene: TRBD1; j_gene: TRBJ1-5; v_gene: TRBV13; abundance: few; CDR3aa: CATGTGNQPQHF; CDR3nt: TGTGCCACGGGGACAGGGAATCAGCCCCAGCATTTT
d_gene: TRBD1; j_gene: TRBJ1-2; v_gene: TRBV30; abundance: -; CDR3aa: CAWSIDDRGDGYTF; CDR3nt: TGTGCCTGGAGTATAGATGACAGGGGAGATGGCTACACCTTC
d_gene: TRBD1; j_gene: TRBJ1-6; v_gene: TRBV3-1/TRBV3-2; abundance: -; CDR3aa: CASSQGRRQGDNSPLHF; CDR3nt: TGTGCCAGCAGCCAAGGAAGAAGGCAGGGGGATAATTCACCCCTCCACTTT
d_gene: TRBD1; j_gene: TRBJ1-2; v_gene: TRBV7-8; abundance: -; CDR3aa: CASSETGGDGYTF; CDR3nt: TGTGCCAGCAGCGAAACAGGGGGGGATGGCTACACCTTC
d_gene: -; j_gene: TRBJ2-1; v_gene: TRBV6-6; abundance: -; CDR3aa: CASSQQGGGPGNEQFF; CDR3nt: TGTGCCAGCAGTCAGCAAGGGGGGGGCCCCGGCAATGAGCAGTTCTTC
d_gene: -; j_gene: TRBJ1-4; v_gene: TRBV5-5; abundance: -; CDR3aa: CASSSGPYNEKLFF; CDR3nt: TGTGCCAGCAGCTCAGGGCCCTATAATGAAAAACTGTTTTTT
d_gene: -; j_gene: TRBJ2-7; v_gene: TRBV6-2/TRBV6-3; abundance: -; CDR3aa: CASSYERLQQYF; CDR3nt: TGTGCCAGCAGTTACGAGCGTCTACAGCAGTACTTC
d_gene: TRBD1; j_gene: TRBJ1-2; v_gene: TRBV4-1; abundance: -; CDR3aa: CASSQLPGQGPYGYTF; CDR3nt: TGCGCCAGCAGCCAGTTACCGGGACAGGGGCCCTATGGCTACACCTTC
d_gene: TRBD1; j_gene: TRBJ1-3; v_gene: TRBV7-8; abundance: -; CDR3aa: CASSQITGGASAGNTIYF; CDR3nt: TGTGCCAGCAGCCAGATCACAGGGGGCGCGAGCGCTGGAAACACCATATATTTT
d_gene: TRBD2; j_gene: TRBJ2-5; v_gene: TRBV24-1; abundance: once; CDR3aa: CATSDRSGGATETQYF; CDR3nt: TGTGCCACCAGTGACCGCAGCGGGGGGGCCACAGAGACCCAGTACTTC
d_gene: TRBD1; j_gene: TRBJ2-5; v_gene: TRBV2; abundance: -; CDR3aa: CASRRQGGETQYF; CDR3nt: TGTGCCAGCAGGCGACAGGGCGGGGAGACCCAGTACTTC
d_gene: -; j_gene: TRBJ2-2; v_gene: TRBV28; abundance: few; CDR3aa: CASSYRPDNGELFF; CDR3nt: TGTGCCAGCAGTTACAGACCCGACAACGGGGAGCTGTTTTTT
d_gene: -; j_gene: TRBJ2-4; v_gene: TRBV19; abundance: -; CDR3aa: CASSIGEQELAKNIQYF; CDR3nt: TGTGCCAGTAGTATAGGGGAGCAAGAGCTAGCCAAAAACATTCAGTACTTC
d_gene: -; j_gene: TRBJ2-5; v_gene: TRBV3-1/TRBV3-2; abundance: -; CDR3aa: CASGPGTLNWETQYF; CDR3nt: TGTGCCAGTGGTCCAGGGACACTTAACTGGGAGACCCAGTACTTC
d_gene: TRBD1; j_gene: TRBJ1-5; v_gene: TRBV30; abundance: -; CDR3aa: CAWSVKGQALSNQPQHF; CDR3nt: TGTGCCTGGAGTGTGAAGGGACAGGCCCTTAGCAATCAGCCCCAGCATTTT
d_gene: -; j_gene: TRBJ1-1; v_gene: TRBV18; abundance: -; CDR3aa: CASSRTPGDDTEAFF; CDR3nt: TGTGCCAGCTCACGAACACCGGGGGACGACACTGAAGCTTTCTTT